Listed here are 24 T cell receptor beta chains from one sample, sequenced in a study of T cell clonality in common variable immunodeficiency. Study observations and caveats: Common variable immunodeficiency TCR beta sequences reportedly had fewer deletions and N-nucleotide insertions.

No antigen has been identified for these receptors. The repertoire was sequenced with immunoSEQ multiplex PCR; TCRdb's copy has only in-frame clones and lacks some. The data list roughly 29,000 clones, none observed once; 3.2% falls to the top ten. Sequenced: peripheral blood mononuclear cells. These receptor sequences come from a human donor with common variable immunodeficiency.

To note about this clone: The CDR3 is cut off 3 residues early in the read; its end comes from the germline J gene. The chain recombines TRBV5-1 with TRBJ2-7; 8 bases agree with TRBD1. Germline lookup yields CDR1 SGHRS and CDR2 YFSETQ. J was trimmed by 2 bases and V by 4 bases; bases with no gene match: 5. This CDR3 contains 14 residues. CDR3 sequence: CASSEGDRTYEQYF. The CDR3 DNA, read in part, is TGCGCCAGCAGCGAGGGGGACAGGACCTACGAG.

Details on this clone: The observed sequence ends 3 residues before the CDR3 terminus, with the missing tail filled in from the germline J gene. The chain is built from TRBV6-8 and TRBJ2-1; D is possibly TRBD1 (6 bases). The CDR3 runs to 11 residues. CDR1 MNHGY and CDR2 SAAAGT come from the germline V gene. V lost 8 bases, J lost 7 bases, and 9 bases lay in between. CDR3 residues: CASPGHNEQFF. CDR3 DNA (partial): TGTGCCAGCCCGGGACATAATGAG.

The sample holds many counts of this clone. Read data end 3 residues before the CDR3 end; the end is taken from the germline J gene. This chain joins TRBV30 and TRBJ2-3; a possible D gene is TRBD1 (5 bases). The V end was cut by 1 base, the J end by 2 bases, with 10 bases between. In germline, CDR1 is GTSNPN, CDR2 SVGIG (reference sequence). This CDR3 is built from 14 residues. This CDR3 is CAWSDGAITDTQYF. The CDR3 DNA, read in part, is TGTGCCTGGAGTGATGGGGCAATCACAGATACG. The full variable domain, completed using reference TRBV30 and TRBJ2-3, is SQTIHQWPATLVQPVGSPLSLECTVEGTSNPNLYWYRQAAGRGLQLLFYSVGIGQISSEVPQNLSASRPQDRQFILSSKKLLLSDSGFYLCAWSDGAITDTQYFGPGTRLTVL.

Remarks on this clone: Read sequence stops 3 residues before the CDR3 end, and the germline J gene provides the missing end. The gene calls are TRBV7-9 and TRBJ2-7; unclear D gene. CDR1 is SEHNR and CDR2 is FQNEAQ in the germline V gene (reference sequence). V was shortened by 4 bases and J by 4 bases, with 8 bases between the two germline ends. The CDR3 loop spans 12 amino acids. The CDR3 DNA, read in part, is TGTGCCAGCAGCTCGTCTTCGTACGAG. Translated: CASSSSSYE. Given in full, the CDR3 is CASSSSSYEQYF.

This clone was recorded many times. Read sequence stops 3 residues before the CDR3 end, and the germline J gene provides the missing end. The chain combines TRBV13 with TRBJ2-3; 7 nucleotides line up with TRBD1. After removal of 4 bases from V and 1 base from J, the junction contained 8 bases not matched to a gene. This CDR3 is 16 amino acids long. In germline, CDR1 is PRHDT, CDR2 FYEKMQ (reference sequence). The CDR3 spells CASSSDRVFGTDTQYF. The sequenced part of the CDR3 DNA is TGTGCCAGCAGCTCAGACAGGGTCTTTGGCACAGATACG.

This clone was recorded at least ten times. The observed sequence ends 3 residues before the CDR3 terminus, with the missing tail filled in from the germline J gene. The rearrangement links TRBV5-1 to TRBJ2-7; TRBD2 aligns across 11 bases. The V gene's germline CDR1 is SGHRS and CDR2 YFSETQ. V lost 4 bases, J lost 4 bases, and 4 bases stayed unmatched. This CDR3 has 14 amino acids. The CDR3 is CASSTLAGGYEQYF. CDR3 DNA (partial): TGCGCCAGCAGCACTCTAGCGGGAGGTTACGAG.

This clone was detected ten times or more. Read coverage stops 3 residues before the CDR3 terminus; the germline J gene supplies the remainder. The chain employs TRBV20-1 and TRBJ2-7, with 14 positions matching TRBD2. After removal of 5 bases from V and 0 bases from J, the junction contained 0 bases not matched to a gene. The germline gives CDR1 DFQATT, CDR2 SNEGSKA (reference sequence). This CDR3 has 14 residues. The covered CDR3 bases are TGCAGTGCTGGGACTAGCGGGAGCTCCTACGAG. It yields the protein CSAGTSGSSYE. The CDR3 in full is CSAGTSGSSYEQYF.

In this sample, this clone turned up a few times. The CDR3 end lies 3 residues beyond the end of the read and is filled in from the germline J gene. The genes are TRBV2 and TRBJ2-7; 7 positions agree with TRBD1. This CDR3 comprises 12 residues. The junction had 3 bases not matched to a gene; V was cut back by 8 bases and J by 2 bases. Germline CDR1 and CDR2: SNHLY and FYNNEI. The CDR3: CASLQGTYEQYF. Partial CDR3 DNA: TGTGCCAGCTTACAGGGGACCTACGAG.

The sample holds many counts of this clone. The read gets to within 3 residues of the CDR3 end, and the germline J gene fills in the rest. The chain uses TRBV24-1 and TRBJ2-3, with D maybe TRBD2 (6 bases). With 4 bases removed from V and 3 bases from J, the gap between germline ends came to 16 bases. The germline gives CDR1 KGHDR, CDR2 SFDVKD. The CDR3 is 16 amino acids. Here the CDR3 reads CATSDLGGLSTDTQYF. CDR3 bases read: TGTGCCACCAGTGACCTGGGGGGACTTTCAACAGATACG.

This clone was observed many times. The CDR3 end is not reached by the read, which stops 3 residues before it; the germline J gene fills it in. This sequence joins TRBV19 and TRBJ1-5, with a weak D call TRBD1 (5 bases). This CDR3 contains 15 residues. Germline lookup yields CDR1 LNHDA and CDR2 SQIVND (reference sequence). With 1 base removed from V and 6 bases from J, the gap between germline ends came to 13 bases. This CDR3 reads CASSIAGGLGQPQHF. The covered CDR3 bases are TGTGCCAGTAGTATAGCTGGGGGGTTGGGTCAGCCC. Supplemented by reference TRBV19 and TRBJ1-5, the full variable domain reads DGGITQSPKYLFRKEGQNVTLSCEQNLNHDAMYWYRQDPGQGLRLIYYSQIVNDFQKGDIAEGYSVSREKKESFPLTVTSAQKNPTAFYLCASSIAGGLGQPQHFGDGTRLSIL.

A note on this clone: Read data end 3 residues before the CDR3 end; the end is taken from the germline J gene. V and J are TRBV18 and TRBJ2-6, with D possibly being TRBD1 (6 bases). The CDR3 runs 16 residues. Looked up from germline, CDR1 is KGHSH and CDR2 is LQKENI. V was cut by 5 bases and J by 2 bases, with 13 bases left in between. CDR3 DNA (partial): TGTGCCAGCTCATTCAGTACAGGGCCTGGGGCCAACGTC. This codes for CASSFSTGPGANV. The CDR3 in its entirety is CASSFSTGPGANVLTF.

On this clone itself: The read terminates 3 residues before the CDR3 end, so the remaining end is supplied by the germline J gene. The rearrangement links TRBV30 to TRBJ2-3, with TRBD2 matching 13 bases. The germline CDR1 and CDR2 sequences are GTSNPN and SVGIG (reference sequence). This CDR3 contains 15 residues. After removal of 8 bases from V and 1 base from J, the junction contained 6 bases not matched to a gene. The CDR3 sequence: CARTSGRLGTDTQYF. The covered CDR3 bases are TGTGCCCGGACTAGCGGGAGATTGGGCACAGATACG.

This clone occurred many times. Read sequence stops 3 residues before the CDR3 end, and the germline J gene provides the missing end. This rearrangement joins TRBV18 to TRBJ1-1; no definite D call. V lost 2 bases to trimming and J lost 5 bases, with 18 bases between them. The germline gives CDR1 KGHSH, CDR2 LQKENI. This CDR3 has 16 amino acids. The sequenced part of the CDR3 DNA is TGTGCCAGCTCACCAAGTTTCGGCAGGCTGAGTACTGAA. Encoded protein: CASSPSFGRLSTE. The whole CDR3 protein reads CASSPSFGRLSTEAFF.

Remarks on this clone: The CDR3 goes on 3 residues after the read ends, and that part is filled in from the germline J gene. V gene TRBV2 combines with J gene TRBJ2-1, with TRBD2 matching 8 bases. This CDR3 comprises 15 residues. The V and J ends lost 8 bases and 7 bases, in that order; junction bases with no gene match: 13. CDR1 SNHLY and CDR2 FYNNEI come from the germline V gene. The CDR3 DNA, read in part, is TGTGCCAGCGGTTCTGAACTAGCGGAAAGAAATGAG. Amino acid sequence: CASGSELAERNE. The full CDR3 sequence reads CASGSELAERNEQFF. The full variable domain, with the rest looked up from reference TRBV2 and TRBJ2-1, is EPEVTQTPSHQVTQMGQEVILRCVPISNHLYFYWYRQILGQKVEFLVSFYNNEISEKSEIFDDQFSVERPDGSNFTLKIRSTKLEDSAMYFCASGSELAERNEQFFGPGTRLTVL.

In this sample, this clone turned up many times. The read terminates 3 residues ahead of where the CDR3 ends, so the germline J gene completes it. This chain connects TRBV6-2 or TRBV6-3 to TRBJ1-5; no definite D call. This CDR3 region has 13 residues. CDR1 is MNHEY and CDR2 is SVGEGT in the germline V gene. Trimming cost V 4 bases and J 3 bases, with 7 bases left between them. The chain's CDR3 is CASSSYYNQPQHF. CDR3 bases read: TGTGCCAGCAGTTCGTACTACAATCAGCCC.

In regard to this clone: The CDR3 end falls 3 residues outside the read, so it is completed with the germline J gene. V and J are TRBV20-1 and TRBJ2-7; 11 bases align to TRBD1. In germline, CDR1 is DFQATT, CDR2 SNEGSKA (reference sequence). This CDR3 spans 15 amino acids. The junction had 4 bases not matched to a gene; V was cut back by 1 base and J by 2 bases. The sequenced CDR3 bases are TGCAGTGCTAGAGCCGGGACAGGGGGTCCCTACGAG. The encoded protein is CSARAGTGGPYE. The CDR3 in full is CSARAGTGGPYEQYF.

For this clone: The read stops 3 residues short of the end of the CDR3; the missing end is completed from the germline J gene. This rearrangement joins TRBV6-2 or TRBV6-3 to TRBJ1-1; 7 bases map to TRBD1. The junction had 2 bases not matched to a gene; V was cut back by 0 bases and J by 1 base. Germline CDR1 MNHEY, CDR2 SVGEGT. The CDR3 covers 15 residues. CDR3 sequence reads: CASSYSRQGNTEAFF. The CDR3 bases that were read are TGTGCCAGCAGTTACTCGAGACAGGGGAACACTGAA.

This clone was counted ten times or more. The observed sequence ends 3 residues before the CDR3 terminus, with the missing tail filled in from the germline J gene. The chain employs TRBV18 and TRBJ2-1; possible D gene TRBD2, 5 bases. This CDR3 spans 16 amino acids. The germline CDR1 and CDR2 sequences are KGHSH and LQKENI. V lost 2 bases and J lost 0, with 11 bases in between. The CDR3 bases that were read are TGTGCCAGCTCACCAATCGCGGGTAGCTCCTACAATGAG. Translation gives CASSPIAGSSYNE. The complete CDR3 sequence is CASSPIAGSSYNEQFF.

Ten or more counts support this clone. The read finishes 3 residues shy of the CDR3 end, and the germline J gene is used to complete it. This chain connects TRBV20-1 to TRBJ2-5; 8 bases are a match to TRBD2. J gave up 0 bases and V 3 bases, and 12 bases lay outside the gene matches. CDR3 length equals 17 residues. Germline V CDR1 and CDR2: DFQATT, SNEGSKA (reference sequence). The DNA read from the CDR3 is TGCAGTGCTAGCCGGGGACTAGGAGAGAGGTACCAAGAGACC. Translating it yields CSASRGLGERYQET. The full CDR3 protein is CSASRGLGERYQETQYF.

The sample holds many counts of this clone. The sequence runs out 3 residues before the end of the CDR3; the remainder is reconstructed from the germline J gene. J is TRBJ2-3 and V is TRBV20-1; 9 nucleotides agree with TRBD2. The CDR3 contains 15 residues. The germline V gene encodes CDR1 DFQATT and CDR2 SNEGSKA (reference sequence). The V segment lost 0 bases and the J segment 5 bases; nucleotides outside the gene matches: 6. The CDR3 bases that were read are TGCAGTGCTAGAGATAGCGGGAGACTTGGAGATACG. Its translation is CSARDSGRLGDT. The complete CDR3 protein is CSARDSGRLGDTQYF.

At least ten counts were recorded for this clone. The DNA ends 3 residues before the CDR3 does, and the rest of the CDR3 is filled in from the germline J gene. This chain connects TRBV7-6 to TRBJ2-5; TRBD2 matches 14 bases. The germline gives CDR1 SGHVS, CDR2 FNYEAQ. The length of the CDR3 is 17 residues. With V trimmed by 0 bases and J by 5 bases, 5 bases remained unmatched. Partial CDR3 DNA: TGTGCCAGCAGCTTAGCGGGACTAGCGGGAGAGGGGGAGACC. The encoded protein is CASSLAGLAGEGET. From start to end, the CDR3 is CASSLAGLAGEGETQYF.

This clone has a handful of counts. The read terminates 3 residues ahead of where the CDR3 ends, so the germline J gene completes it. The rearrangement joins TRBV20-1 to TRBJ2-7, with 9 bases lining up with TRBD2. Germline V gene lookup returns CDR1 DFQATT and CDR2 SNEGSKA (reference sequence). V gave up 4 bases and J gave up 1 base; unmatched junction bases: 2. This CDR3 has 13 amino acids. CDR3 sequence: CSATSGASYEQYF. Partial CDR3 DNA: TGCAGTGCTACTAGCGGGGCATCCTACGAG.

This clone was counted many times. The read is 3 residues too short to cover the CDR3 end, so that end is filled in from the germline J gene. V and J are TRBV18 and TRBJ2-3; D might be TRBD1 (5 bases). The germline V gene has CDR1 KGHSH and CDR2 LQKENI. This CDR3 is built from 15 residues. V lost 0 bases and J 2 bases, leaving 9 bases between the germline ends. The CDR3 spells CASSPPDTYTDTQYF. The DNA read from the CDR3 is TGTGCCAGCTCACCACCGGACACCTACACAGATACG.

At least ten counts were recorded for this clone. The read stops 3 residues short of the end of the CDR3; the missing end is completed from the germline J gene. The J gene is TRBJ1-2, the V gene TRBV2; tentatively, D is TRBD1 (5 bases). Per germline, CDR1 SNHLY and CDR2 FYNNEI. V dropped 6 bases and J dropped 2 bases, with 13 bases sitting between them. The CDR3 consists of 14 residues. CDR3 residues: CASRDPRVNYGYTF. CDR3 DNA (partial): TGTGCCAGCAGGGACCCCAGGGTGAACTATGGC. Full variable domain (outside the CDR3, taken from reference TRBV2 and TRBJ1-2): EPEVTQTPSHQVTQMGQEVILRCVPISNHLYFYWYRQILGQKVEFLVSFYNNEISEKSEIFDDQFSVERPDGSNFTLKIRSTKLEDSAMYFCASRDPRVNYGYTFGSGTRLTVV.